Each of the 5 T cell receptor beta chains below was sequenced from the same sample in a study of graft-versus-host responses after intestinal transplantation. Produced via immunoSEQ multiplex PCR; TCRdb's table is partial and in-frame only. The top ten clones hold about 4% of a sample with 30,000 to 40,000 clones, 83% of them seen once. This specimen was PBMCs, taken 1070 days after transplant. Receptors were obtained from a human patient who received an intestinal transplant, so some T cells may come from the graft donor.

The CDR3 protein is CASSLWTGNTEAFF. The CDR3 coding sequence is TGTGCCAGCAGTCTATGGACGGGGAACACTGAAGCTTTCTTT. This chain links TRBV6-5 with TRBJ1-1; D gene ambiguous. The CDR3 totals 14 residues. Deletions cut 5 bases from V and 1 base from J, with 11 bases between. Germline V gene lookup returns CDR1 MNHEY and CDR2 SVGAGI.

This rearrangement joins TRBV4-2 to TRBJ2-1; TRBD2 agrees at 12 bases. The CDR3 contains 15 residues. V shed 6 bases and J 8 bases; nucleotides not matched to a gene: 8. In germline, CDR1 is LGHNA, CDR2 YNFKEQ. The CDR3: CASRRLAGDEDEQFF. DNA for the CDR3: TGTGCCAGCAGAAGACTAGCGGGAGATGAAGATGAGCAGTTCTTC.

This clone was seen a single time. The J gene is TRBJ2-7, the V gene TRBV27; 7 nucleotides match TRBD2. V lost 5 bases and J lost 7; bases outside the gene matches: 11. The CDR3 sequence is 14 residues long. Germline values: CDR1 MNHEY, CDR2 SMNVEV (reference sequence). CDR3 residues: CASSKTSALVEQYF. The CDR3 DNA reads TGTGCCAGCAGTAAAACTAGCGCTCTCGTAGAGCAGTACTTC.

The chain links TRBV10-3 to TRBJ1-6, with 9 bases aligning to TRBD1. V was clipped by 6 bases and J by 9 bases; unmatched bases: 6. This CDR3 comprises 14 residues. Germline V gene sequence: CDR1 ENHRY, CDR2 SYGVKD. CDR3 in amino acids: CAISPGTGSSPLHF. In nucleotides, the CDR3 is TGTGCCATCAGCCCCGGGACAGGGAGTTCACCCCTCCACTTT.

A single count supports this clone. The chain links TRBV19 to TRBJ1-6, with D perhaps matching TRBD1 (5 bases). The V end lost 3 bases, the J end lost 7 bases, and 10 bases lay between the germline ends. Germline lookup yields CDR1 LNHDA and CDR2 SQIVND (reference sequence). CDR3 length: 14 amino acids. As DNA, the CDR3 is TGTGCCAGTAGTATGGGGACCCCCAATTCACCCCTCCACTTT. Amino acids: CASSMGTPNSPLHF.